These 26 T cell receptor beta chains share one sample of origin, sequenced in a study of regulatory T cells in long-lasting Graves disease. Time point defined: newly diagnosed GD, antithyroid drugs for less than 3 months. Generation of the TCR library employed RNA extracted from PBMCs. TCR beta libraries were built with iRepertoire HTBI primers and Arm-PCR of CDR3 regions. One entry per CDR3 protein results from TCRdb running MiXCR on the multiplex PCR reads. This table has roughly 220,000 distinct CDR3 sequences, around 19% appearing once. This specimen was peripheral blood mononuclear cells (PBMCs), taken at new diagnosis, from a patient treated with antithyroid drugs. The receptors shown here come from a female donor with Graves disease.

Ten or more counts support this clonotype. This chain links TRBV7-6 with TRBJ2-5; D possibly corresponds to TRBD2 (6 bases). This CDR3 comprises 15 residues. CDR1 and CDR2 (germline): SGHVS, FNYEAQ. Trimming left V 2 bases short and J 2 bases short, with 12 bases between. CDR3 amino acids: CASSLLGGEQETQYF. Here the CDR3 DNA reads TGTGCCAGCAGCTTACTCGGGGGAGAACAAGAGACCCAGTACTTC.

This clonotype has more than one count but fewer than ten. The chain couples TRBV7-9 to TRBJ1-4; D possibly corresponds to TRBD1 (5 bases). This CDR3 has 15 amino acids. The germline V and J ends were trimmed by 6 bases and 5 bases, with 16 bases remaining between them. Germline CDR1 SEHNR, CDR2 FQNEAQ (reference sequence). DNA of the CDR3: TGTGCCAGCAGTACGACCGCCTGGGGGAATGAAAAACTGTTTTTT. Translated, it gives CASSTTAWGNEKLFF.

This clonotype was detected ten times or more. The chain combines TRBV2 with TRBJ2-3, with D perhaps matching TRBD1 or TRBD2 (5 bases each). The germline gives CDR1 SNHLY, CDR2 FYNNEI. This CDR3 is 14 amino acids long. The ends were cut back, 3 bases at V and 2 bases at J, with 9 bases in the middle. In nucleotides, the CDR3 is TGTGCCAGCAGTGACGGGACCGCCACAGATACGCAGTATTTT. Translated: CASSDGTATDTQYF. Using reference TRBV2 and TRBJ2-3 for the parts outside the CDR3, the full variable domain is EPEVTQTPSHQVTQMGQEVILRCVPISNHLYFYWYRQILGQKVEFLVSFYNNEISEKSEIFDDQFSVERPDGSNFTLKIRSTKLEDSAMYFCASSDGTATDTQYFGPGTRLTVL.

J is TRBJ2-6 and V is TRBV7-3; 8 nucleotides agree with TRBD1. The CDR3 is 16 residues long. V dropped 5 bases and J dropped 0; count of bases not matched to a gene: 3. Per germline, CDR1 SGHTA and CDR2 FQGTGA. The CDR3 coding sequence is TGTGCCAGCAGCAGCACAGGGGGCTCTGGGGCCAACGTCCTGACTTTC. Amino acids: CASSSTGGSGANVLTF.

This clonotype was observed at least ten times. The V call is TRBV30, the J call TRBJ2-5, with 9 bases matching TRBD1. In germline, CDR1 is GTSNPN, CDR2 SVGIG (reference sequence). The V and J ends lost 3 bases and 5 bases, in that order; junction bases with no gene match: 4. CDR3 length equals 13 residues. The CDR3 is CAWRDRGWETQYF. CDR3 coding DNA: TGTGCCTGGAGGGACAGGGGCTGGGAGACCCAGTACTTC.

In nucleotides, the CDR3 is TGTGCCAGCAGCTTAAATCCGGCGACTAGCGGGATGAATGAGCAGTTCTTC. Translation: CASSLNPATSGMNEQFF. J is TRBJ2-1 and V is TRBV2, with 11 positions matching TRBD2. Unmatched junction bases numbered 14, after V lost 6 bases and J lost 7 bases. Germline V gene data show CDR1 as SNHLY and CDR2 as FYNNEI. The length of the CDR3 is 17 residues.

This clonotype was detected only a few times. The chain has TRBV4-3 and TRBJ2-3; TRBD1 is a possible D gene (6 bases). Trimming pared 3 bases from V and 6 bases from J, leaving 13 bases between. Germline lookup yields CDR1 LGHNA and CDR2 YSLEER. The CDR3 is 14 residues long. The DNA of the CDR3 is TGCGCCAGCAGCCAGTCGAGGGGGAGTGATACGCAGTATTTT. It is translated as CASSQSRGSDTQYF.

This clonotype occurred a few times. A much bigger clone sits one base away, suggesting this may be a read error. The rearrangement uses TRBV7-9 and TRBJ2-7; 7 nucleotides agree with TRBD2. Germline-derived CDR1 and CDR2 are SEHNR and FQNEAQ (reference sequence). V gave up 5 bases and J gave up 6 bases; unmatched junction bases: 10. This CDR3 is 14 amino acids long. CDR3 sequence reads: CASSAGLTVSEQYF. DNA of the CDR3: TGTGCCAGCAGCGCGGGACTAACGGTCTCCGAGCAGTACTTC.

This clonotype was picked up many times. This chain uses TRBV19 with TRBJ2-7, with a possible D match to TRBD2 (6 bases). Between the trimmed V and J ends, which lost 1 base and 6 bases, there was a span of 16 bases. In germline, CDR1 is LNHDA, CDR2 SQIVND (reference sequence). The CDR3 spans 15 residues. The CDR3 bases are TGTGCCAGTAGTATAGGGGGACTCACCACCCTCGAGCAGTACTTC. This encodes CASSIGGLTTLEQYF.

Points on this clonotype: A far larger clone is off by one base, so a read error is likely. The chain combines TRBV27 with TRBJ2-7; 9 nucleotides match TRBD1. This CDR3 has 15 residues. Germline V gene lookup returns CDR1 MNHEY and CDR2 SMNVEV (reference sequence). Trimming cost V 5 bases and J 5 bases; bases outside gene matches: 10. Here the CDR3 DNA reads TGTGCCAGCAGTGATCCGGGACAGGGTTTCGACGAGCAGTACTTC. Translation gives CASSDPGQGFDEQYF.

This clonotype showed up many times. The chain combines TRBV4-1 with TRBJ2-7; 9 bases line up with TRBD1. The junction had 7 bases not matched to a gene; V was cut back by 3 bases and J by 4 bases. CDR1 MGHRA and CDR2 YSYEKL come from the germline V gene. The CDR3 contains 15 residues. CDR3 protein: CASSHPDRGLYEQYF. CDR3 bases: TGCGCCAGCAGCCACCCGGACAGGGGCCTGTACGAGCAGTACTTC.

The CDR3 DNA follows: TGCGCCAGCAGCTTGGAGGGAGGAGACCAAGAGACCCAGTACTTC. This translates into CASSLEGGDQETQYF. This chain connects TRBV5-1 to TRBJ2-5, with D perhaps matching TRBD2 (6 bases). CDR1 and CDR2 from the germline V gene are SGHRS and YFSETQ. The CDR3 consists of 15 residues. The V gene lost 0 bases and the J gene lost 0 bases, with 9 bases spanning the gap.

In this sample, this clonotype turned up many times. The chain is built from TRBV12-3 or TRBV12-4 and TRBJ2-7; D is possibly TRBD1 (6 bases). The CDR3 is 11 amino acids. The ends were cut back, 6 bases at V and 4 bases at J, with 7 bases in the middle. The CDR3 reads CASRDRYEQYF. CDR3 DNA: TGTGCCAGCAGGGACAGATACGAGCAGTACTTC.

V is TRBV11-3 and J is TRBJ2-1; a weak D match, TRBD2 (6 bases). CDR3 size: 13 residues. CDR1 and CDR2 from the germline V gene are SGHNT and YENEEA. Deletions cut 9 bases from V and 4 bases from J, with 13 bases between. CDR3 DNA sequence: TGTGCCAGTACTAGGGGACTTTACAATGAGCAGTTCTTC. Encoded protein: CASTRGLYNEQFF.

In its sample, this clonotype was seen many times. This sequence joins TRBV13 and TRBJ2-3, with 8 nucleotides matching TRBD1. V lost 4 bases to trimming and J lost 3 bases; unmatched junction nucleotides: 12. Germline CDR1 PRHDT, CDR2 FYEKMQ (reference sequence). This CDR3 has 17 residues. The CDR3 spells CASSSPRGLAATDTQYF. CDR3 nucleotides: TGTGCCAGCAGCTCACCCAGGGGGCTTGCTGCTACAGATACGCAGTATTTT.

This clonotype was observed many times. The chain carries TRBV5-8 and TRBJ1-5, with a weak D call TRBD1 (5 bases). Per the germline V gene, CDR1 is SGHTS and CDR2 is YDEGEE. The CDR3 sequence is 15 residues long. V gave up 4 bases and J gave up 0 bases, with 11 bases separating them. This CDR3 reads CASSPRGLSNQPQHF. The CDR3 DNA reads as TGTGCCAGCAGCCCACGGGGCCTTAGCAATCAGCCCCAGCATTTT.

This clonotype was found many times. V gene TRBV7-2 combines with J gene TRBJ2-2; possible D gene TRBD1, 6 bases. V lost 5 bases and J 5 bases, leaving 9 bases between the germline ends. CDR1 is SGHTA and CDR2 is FQGNSA in the germline V gene. The CDR3 is made up of 13 amino acids. CDR3 in DNA: TGTGCCAGCAGCCCCAGGGGTACCGGGGAGCTGTTTTTT. Translation: CASSPRGTGELFF.

The sample holds many counts of this clonotype. The rearrangement joins TRBV7-9 to TRBJ2-3; TRBD1 matches 10 bases. Per the germline V gene, CDR1 is SEHNR and CDR2 is FQNEAQ (reference sequence). Trimming at V came to 3 bases and at J to 3 bases, leaving 3 bases not matched to a gene. The CDR3 loop spans 15 amino acids. The CDR3 loop is CASSLTGGETDTQYF. The DNA of the CDR3 is TGTGCCAGCAGCTTGACAGGGGGCGAAACAGATACGCAGTATTTT.

Comments on this clonotype: A clone one base away is much larger, so this may be a read error. This chain uses TRBV14 with TRBJ2-2; D is tentatively TRBD1 or TRBD2 (5 bases each). The CDR3 is 15 amino acids. The germline CDR1 and CDR2 sequences are SGHDN and FVKESK. The CDR3 coding sequence is TGTGCCAGCAGCGACGGGGCGGTCAACACCGGGGACCTGTTTTTT. As protein: CASSDGAVNTGDLFF.

This clonotype was counted ten times or more. The rearrangement links TRBV6-1 to TRBJ1-5; D gene unclear. Per germline, CDR1 MNHNS and CDR2 SASEGT. Trimming shortened V by 1 base and J by 7 bases, and 8 bases separated the two germline ends. The CDR3 length is 13 residues. The CDR3: CASSEGAGQPQHF. CDR3 bases: TGTGCCAGCAGTGAAGGGGCTGGGCAGCCCCAGCATTTT.

As regards this clonotype: Only one base separates this from a far larger clonotype, so it likely reflects a read error. CDR3 amino acids: CAWDSGRALEQYF. The CDR3 DNA sequence: TGTGCCTGGGATAGCGGGAGGGCCCTTGAGCAGTACTTC. The rearrangement uses TRBV30 and TRBJ2-7; 11 positions match TRBD2. Germline-derived CDR1 and CDR2 are GTSNPN and SVGIG (reference sequence). The junction had 7 bases not matched to a gene; V was cut back by 5 bases and J by 7 bases. The CDR3 is 13 amino acids.

This clonotype was counted many times. This chain joins TRBV28 and TRBJ1-2; D gene unclear. V was clipped by 2 bases and J by 5 bases, with 12 bases between them. The length of the CDR3 is 14 residues. Germline values: CDR1 MDHEN, CDR2 SYDVKM. CDR3 region: CASSLEVPGYGYTF. CDR3 DNA sequence: TGTGCCAGCAGTTTAGAGGTTCCCGGGTATGGCTACACCTTC.

At least ten counts were recorded for this clonotype. The chain employs TRBV5-4 and TRBJ1-1; a possible D gene is TRBD1 (5 bases). Germline CDR1 reads SGHNT; CDR2 reads YYREEE (reference sequence). This CDR3 contains 15 residues. Trimming removed 0 bases at V and 5 bases at J, with 14 bases between. The CDR3 DNA is TGTGCCAGCAGCTTGGCCGGGGGAAGTAGGACTGAAGCTTTCTTT. Translating it yields CASSLAGGSRTEAFF.

This clonotype was seen more than once but under ten times. Being one base from a much bigger clone, this may be a read error. The V gene is TRBV30, the J gene TRBJ2-3; D possibly matches TRBD1 or TRBD2 (5 bases each). V shed 2 bases and J shed 4 bases, with 16 bases lying between them. This CDR3 is 15 amino acids long. Per the germline V gene, CDR1 is GTSNPN and CDR2 is SVGIG (reference sequence). CDR3 in amino acids: CAWSPPGRHADTQYF. The DNA of the CDR3 is TGTGCCTGGAGTCCGCCGGGACGGCACGCAGATACGCAGTATTTT.

Ten or more counts support this clonotype. V and J are TRBV7-2 and TRBJ2-1; TRBD2 matches 12 bases. V shed 4 bases, J shed 4 bases, and the junction held 8 bases outside the gene matches. This CDR3 has 17 residues. CDR1 SGHTA and CDR2 FQGNSA come from the germline V gene. The CDR3 here is CASSSRTSGIIYNEQFF. CDR3 sequence (DNA): TGTGCCAGCAGCTCCCGGACTAGCGGGATAATTTACAATGAGCAGTTCTTC.

This clonotype was counted between two and nine times. The chain combines TRBV11-3 with TRBJ2-1, with D unresolved. The V end was cut by 5 bases, the J end by 2 bases, with 7 bases between. Germline V gene data show CDR1 as SGHNT and CDR2 as YENEEA. The CDR3 contains 13 residues. The DNA of the CDR3 is TGTGCCAGCAGCCCTGGGGCCTACAATGAGCAGTTCTTC. This encodes CASSPGAYNEQFF.